This TCR beta chain was sequenced in a study of T cell repertoires in ileal Crohn's disease. The overall study: Surgery for a complication: stricturing in about 61%, penetrating in about 39%. The study's findings and limits: Compared with non-smokers, active smokers at surgery showed more clonal expansions. Compared with CD4 T cells, sorted CD8 cells carried more expanded clones.

The protocol was immunoSEQ multiplex PCR, while the TCRdb copy is restricted to in-frame clones and leaves out a portion. Of thousands of clones listed, 70% to 90% are singletons. Concerning this clone itself: What it binds is not known.

Germline values: CDR1 MNHNS, CDR2 SASEGT. V lost 4 bases and J lost 4, with 11 bases in between. The CDR3 totals 13 residues. The gene calls are TRBV6-1 and TRBJ2-7, with TRBD2 as a possible D gene (6 bases). The source of this sequence is an adult with Crohn's disease. The sequenced sample was ileal tissue. This chain's CDR3 is CASSGLVPYEQYF. Here the CDR3 DNA reads TGTGCCAGCAGTGGACTAGTCCCTTACGAGCAGTACTTC.